This T cell receptor beta chain stems from a study of T cells in Graves' hyperthyroidism and ophthalmopathy. Study overall: Peripheral blood sampling occurred at initial diagnosis, before any treatment. Regarding the study as a whole: Appearing also in blood were most of the thyroid clonotypes expanded above 0.001.

As for this clonotype: Its antigen is unknown.

TCR beta CDR3 sequences were amplified from RNA transcripts. The HTBI primer set was used in a first-round RT-PCR of the TCR CDR3. Each CDR3 protein gets one entry after TCRdb re-called the multiplex PCR reads with MiXCR. This table holds hundreds of thousands of distinct CDR3 sequences, roughly 13% found once. Uncontrolled infection, other autoimmune disease, pregnancy or lactation led to exclusion. For the diagnoses, clinical symptoms, serum thyroxine and TRAb, thyroid ultrasound and orbital computed tomography were used. This receptor was obtained from a woman aged 18-30 years with Graves' hyperthyroidism. Sequences were obtained from blood.

The CDR3 nucleotides read TGCAGTGCTAGAGATCCCCCATCTACAGGGGCCACTGAAGCTTTCTTT. This encodes CSARDPPSTGATEAFF. The rearrangement links TRBV20-1 to TRBJ1-1; 7 nucleotides match TRBD1. V trimming: 0 bases; J trimming: 4 bases; junction bases outside the gene matches: 11. The germline V gene encodes CDR1 DFQATT and CDR2 SNEGSKA (reference sequence). CDR3 size: 16 residues.